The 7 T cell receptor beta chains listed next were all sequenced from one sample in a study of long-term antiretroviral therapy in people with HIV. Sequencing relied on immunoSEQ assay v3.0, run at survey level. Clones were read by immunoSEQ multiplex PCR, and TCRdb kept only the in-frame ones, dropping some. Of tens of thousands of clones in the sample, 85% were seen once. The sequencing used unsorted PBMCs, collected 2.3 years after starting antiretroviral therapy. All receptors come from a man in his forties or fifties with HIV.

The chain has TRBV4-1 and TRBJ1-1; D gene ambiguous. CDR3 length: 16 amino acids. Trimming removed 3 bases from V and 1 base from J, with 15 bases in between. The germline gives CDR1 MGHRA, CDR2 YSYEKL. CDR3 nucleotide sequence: TGCGCCAGCAGCCATGGCGAGGGTCAGAAGAACACTGAAGCTTTCTTT. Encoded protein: CASSHGEGQKNTEAFF.

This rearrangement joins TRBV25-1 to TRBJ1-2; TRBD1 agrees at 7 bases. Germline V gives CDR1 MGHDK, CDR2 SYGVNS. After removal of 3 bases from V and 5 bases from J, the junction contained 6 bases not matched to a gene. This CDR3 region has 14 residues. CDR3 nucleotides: TGTGCCAGCAGTGAGGGACGGGACAGTTATGGCTACACCTTC. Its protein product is CASSEGRDSYGYTF.

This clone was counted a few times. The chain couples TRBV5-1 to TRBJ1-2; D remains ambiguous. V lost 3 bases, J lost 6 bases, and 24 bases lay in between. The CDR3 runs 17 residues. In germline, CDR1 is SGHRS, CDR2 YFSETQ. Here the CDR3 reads CASSSLGQAAQQNGYTF. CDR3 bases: TGCGCCAGCAGCTCCTTAGGGCAGGCAGCCCAGCAGAATGGCTACACCTTC.

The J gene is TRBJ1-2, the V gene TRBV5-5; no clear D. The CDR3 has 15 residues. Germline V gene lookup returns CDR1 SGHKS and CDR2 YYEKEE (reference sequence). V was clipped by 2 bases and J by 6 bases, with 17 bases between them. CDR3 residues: CASSFWASGGDGYTF. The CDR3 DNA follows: TGTGCCAGCAGCTTTTGGGCGTCCGGCGGGGATGGCTACACCTTC.

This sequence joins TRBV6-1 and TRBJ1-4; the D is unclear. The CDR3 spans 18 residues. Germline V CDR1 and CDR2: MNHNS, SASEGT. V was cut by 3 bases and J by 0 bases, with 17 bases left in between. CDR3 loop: CASSDGPYFDSTNEKLFF. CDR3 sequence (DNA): TGTGCCAGCAGTGACGGACCCTACTTCGACTCAACTAATGAAAAACTGTTTTTT.

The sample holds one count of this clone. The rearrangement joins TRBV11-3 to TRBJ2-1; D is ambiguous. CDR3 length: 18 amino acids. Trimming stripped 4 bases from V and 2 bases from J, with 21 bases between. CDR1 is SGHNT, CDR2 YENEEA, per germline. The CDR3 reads CASSSSPTVVLTYNEQFF. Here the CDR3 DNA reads TGTGCCAGCAGCTCCTCTCCGACTGTCGTCCTCACCTACAATGAGCAGTTCTTC.

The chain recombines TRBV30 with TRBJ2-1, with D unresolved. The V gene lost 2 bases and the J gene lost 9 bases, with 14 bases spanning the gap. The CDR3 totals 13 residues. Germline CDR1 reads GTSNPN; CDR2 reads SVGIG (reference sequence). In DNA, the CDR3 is TGTGCCTGGAGTCAGGACCACCTAGGTGAGCAGTTCTTC. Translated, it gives CAWSQDHLGEQFF. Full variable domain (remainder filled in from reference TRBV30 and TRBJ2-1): SQTIHQWPATLVQPVGSPLSLECTVEGTSNPNLYWYRQAAGRGLQLLFYSVGIGQISSEVPQNLSASRPQDRQFILSSKKLLLSDSGFYLCAWSQDHLGEQFFGPGTRLTVL.